This entry lists 10 T cell receptor beta chains sequenced from one sample in a study of blood T cell repertoires in COVID-19. Sequenced by immunoSEQ multiplex PCR; TCRdb stores in-frame clones only, minus some. The sample holds around 250,000 clones, about 80% seen once. Specimen: peripheral blood. These receptor sequences come from a woman of 80 years or more with acute or convalescent COVID-19.

CDR3 residues: CASSPWGDTGVGDQPQHF. In nucleotides, the CDR3 is TGTGCCAGCAGTCCCTGGGGCGATACAGGGGTCGGGGATCAGCCCCAGCATTTT. This sequence joins TRBV6-6 and TRBJ1-5, with 7 nucleotides matching TRBD1. The CDR3 runs to 18 residues. The germline CDR1 and CDR2 sequences are MNHNY and SVGAGI (reference sequence). J was trimmed by 5 bases and V by 5 bases; bases with no gene match: 18.

CDR3 sequence reads: CASSQEEKLFF. The CDR3 region has the DNA TGTGCCAGCTCACAGGAGGAAAAACTGTTTTTT. This chain joins TRBV18 and TRBJ1-4; no clear D gene. Trimming removed 4 bases at V and 8 bases at J, with 5 bases between. The CDR3 covers 11 residues. Germline lookup yields CDR1 KGHSH and CDR2 LQKENI.

The chain employs TRBV5-5 and TRBJ2-3; 7 bases align to TRBD1. Per the germline V gene, CDR1 is SGHKS and CDR2 is YYEKEE (reference sequence). Trimming cost V 4 bases and J 4 bases; bases outside gene matches: 6. The CDR3 sequence is 14 residues long. CDR3 sequence: CASSLDRAADTQYF. In DNA form, the CDR3 reads TGTGCCAGCAGCCTAGACAGGGCAGCAGATACGCAGTATTTT.

This chain connects TRBV15 to TRBJ1-4, with D unresolved. Germline assignment: CDR1 LNHNV and CDR2 YYDKDF (reference sequence). The V end lost 5 bases, the J end lost 5 bases, and 12 bases lay between the germline ends. The CDR3 is made up of 14 amino acids. CDR3 in amino acids: CATSREQRNEKLFF. The CDR3 nucleotides read TGTGCCACCAGCCGGGAGCAGCGGAATGAAAAACTGTTTTTT.

V and J are TRBV20-1 and TRBJ2-1; D perhaps matches TRBD2 (6 bases). The CDR3 has 11 amino acids. Trimming removed 5 bases at V and 9 bases at J, with 11 bases between. From germline, CDR1 is DFQATT and CDR2 SNEGSKA (reference sequence). CDR3 region: CSASREAEQFF. In nucleotides, the CDR3 is TGCAGTGCTTCCAGGGAGGCTGAGCAGTTCTTC.

The J gene is TRBJ2-4, the V gene TRBV2; tentative D call: TRBD2 (6 bases). The length of the CDR3 is 11 residues. Germline V CDR1 and CDR2: SNHLY, FYNNEI. V lost 6 bases, J lost 6 bases, and 6 bases lay in between. The CDR3 reads CASRGGNIQYF. DNA of the CDR3: TGTGCCAGCAGGGGGGGAAACATTCAGTACTTC. The variable domain in full, completed from reference TRBV2 and TRBJ2-4, reads EPEVTQTPSHQVTQMGQEVILRCVPISNHLYFYWYRQILGQKVEFLVSFYNNEISEKSEIFDDQFSVERPDGSNFTLKIRSTKLEDSAMYFCASRGGNIQYFGAGTRLSVL.

The chain is built from TRBV6-2 or TRBV6-3 and TRBJ1-2, with 7 bases lining up with TRBD1. CDR1 is MNHEY and CDR2 is SVGEGT in the germline V gene. This CDR3 has 16 amino acids. V shed 6 bases and J 8 bases; nucleotides not matched to a gene: 18. The CDR3 here is CASSPSVRGTGEGYTF. DNA for the CDR3: TGTGCCAGCAGCCCTAGCGTGCGGGGAACAGGGGAAGGCTACACCTTC.

The chain is built from TRBV12-3 or TRBV12-4 and TRBJ2-7; no firm D call. V lost 4 bases and J lost 3, with 10 bases in between. CDR3 length: 13 residues. The CDR3 loop reads CASSSEKNYEQYF. The CDR3 coding sequence is TGTGCCAGCAGTTCCGAGAAGAACTACGAGCAGTACTTC.

The gene calls are TRBV30 and TRBJ2-7; possible D gene TRBD2, 6 bases. Germline V lookup: CDR1 GTSNPN, CDR2 SVGIG (reference sequence). There are 14 residues in the CDR3. The V gene lost 3 bases and the J gene lost 3 bases, with 15 bases spanning the gap. CDR3 amino acids: CAWSGLASGYEQYF. The CDR3 DNA sequence: TGTGCCTGGAGCGGTCTAGCGAGCGGCTACGAGCAGTACTTC.

The rearrangement links TRBV28 to TRBJ2-1; weak D call: TRBD2 (5 bases). This CDR3 has 15 residues. Per the germline V gene, CDR1 is MDHEN and CDR2 is SYDVKM. Between the trimmed V and J ends, which lost 2 bases and 6 bases, there was a span of 14 bases. DNA for the CDR3: TGTGCCAGCAGTTTAGCAGCACGGGGAGCCAATGAGCAGTTCTTC. It encodes CASSLAARGANEQFF. The full variable domain, with the rest looked up from reference TRBV28 and TRBJ2-1, is DVKVTQSSRYLVKRTGEKVFLECVQDMDHENMFWYRQDPGLGLRLIYFSYDVKMKEKGDIPEGYSVSREKKERFSLILESASTNQTSMYLCASSLAARGANEQFFGPGTRLTVL.